A selection of T cell receptor beta chains follows, all from one sample in a study of T-cell reconstitution after alpha-beta-depleted transplantation in children. TCRdb reanalysed the PCR reads using MiXCR and keeps one entry per CDR3 protein. The sample carries about 600,000 distinct CDR3 sequences, over 10% recorded once. The sequencing used PBMCs, mostly from graft donor cells, collected 360 days after TCRalphabeta/CD19-depleted stem cell transplant. Receptors were obtained from a male patient younger than 18 who had a stem cell transplant for acute myeloid leukemia, so the T cells may come from the graft donor. Each CDR3 is given with its conserved first and last residue. The D gene is left open where the match is weak. Size tells how often a clone was seen (once, few, many) or the class of an expanded clone, and some rows leave it out.

D gene: NA
clone size: few
J gene: TRBJ2-5
V gene: TRBV20-1
CDR3 protein: CSARVTGLETQYF
CDR3 DNA: TGCAGTGCTAGAGTCACAGGGCTAGAGACCCAGTACTTC

D gene: NA
clone size: many
J gene: TRBJ2-5
V gene: TRBV29-1
CDR3 protein: CSVAGQETQYF
CDR3 DNA: TGCAGCGTTGCTGGCCAAGAGACCCAGTACTTC

D gene: NA
clone size: many
J gene: TRBJ2-2
V gene: TRBV29-1
CDR3 protein: CSVDGASKPGELFF
CDR3 DNA: TGCAGCGTTGACGGGGCTAGCAAGCCCGGGGAGCTGTTTTTT

D gene: NA
clone size: NA
J gene: TRBJ2-1
V gene: TRBV27
CDR3 protein: CASSIIQGLGTLYNEQFF
CDR3 DNA: TGTGCCAGCAGCATTATACAGGGACTGGGGACCCTCTACAATGAGCAGTTCTTC

D gene: NA
clone size: few
J gene: TRBJ2-1
V gene: TRBV4-2
CDR3 protein: CASSQGGLAGNEQFF
CDR3 DNA: TGTGCCAGCAGCCAAGGGGGGCTAGCAGGCAATGAGCAGTTCTTC

D gene: TRBD1
clone size: NA
J gene: TRBJ1-5
V gene: TRBV6-2/TRBV6-3
CDR3 protein: CASRPRTGQTSNQPQHF
CDR3 DNA: TGTGCCAGCAGACCCCGGACAGGGCAGACAAGCAATCAGCCCCAGCATTTT

D gene: NA
clone size: NA
J gene: TRBJ2-5
V gene: TRBV25-1
CDR3 protein: CASMEGGTQYF
CDR3 DNA: TGTGCCAGCATGGAAGGGGGGACCCAGTACTTC

D gene: NA
clone size: NA
J gene: TRBJ2-7
V gene: TRBV25-1
CDR3 protein: CASSEGRRPYEQYF
CDR3 DNA: TGTGCCAGCAGTGAAGGCAGGCGCCCCTACGAGCAGTACTTC

D gene: TRBD1
clone size: NA
J gene: TRBJ2-7
V gene: TRBV5-1
CDR3 protein: CASSFVGTGGNEQYF
CDR3 DNA: TGCGCCAGCAGCTTTGTCGGGACAGGGGGGAACGAGCAGTACTTC

D gene: NA
clone size: few
J gene: TRBJ2-5
V gene: TRBV20-1
CDR3 protein: CSAPFVGGETQYF
CDR3 DNA: TGCAGTGCCCCGTTCGTGGGGGGAGAGACCCAGTACTTC

D gene: NA
clone size: few
J gene: TRBJ1-5
V gene: TRBV28
CDR3 protein: CASSLLGSYNQPQHF
CDR3 DNA: TGTGCCAGCAGTTTATTGGGCAGCTACAATCAGCCCCAGCATTTT

D gene: TRBD1
clone size: many
J gene: TRBJ2-5
V gene: TRBV12-3/TRBV12-4
CDR3 protein: CASRQGDQETQYF
CDR3 DNA: TGTGCCTCCAGACAGGGAGACCAAGAGACCCAGTACTTC

D gene: TRBD2
clone size: many
J gene: TRBJ2-1
V gene: TRBV6-2/TRBV6-3
CDR3 protein: CASSPSGRAGEQFF
CDR3 DNA: TGTGCCAGCAGTCCTAGCGGGAGGGCCGGGGAGCAGTTCTTC

D gene: NA
clone size: many
J gene: TRBJ2-5
V gene: TRBV5-8
CDR3 protein: CASSGGRYF
CDR3 DNA: TGTGCCAGCAGCGGAGGTCGGTACTTC

D gene: TRBD2
clone size: few
J gene: TRBJ2-4
V gene: TRBV29-1
CDR3 protein: CSVQYGLAGDGSKNIQYF
CDR3 DNA: TGCAGCGTCCAATATGGACTAGCGGGAGATGGGTCCAAAAACATTCAGTACTTC

D gene: NA
clone size: NA
J gene: TRBJ1-4
V gene: TRBV20-1
CDR3 protein: CSALRQAATNEKLFF
CDR3 DNA: TGCAGTGCTCTGCGACAGGCTGCAACTAATGAAAAACTGTTTTTT

D gene: NA
clone size: few
J gene: TRBJ2-5
V gene: TRBV12-3/TRBV12-4
CDR3 protein: CASSLDRVREETQYF
CDR3 DNA: TGTGCCAGCAGTTTAGACAGGGTCCGTGAAGAGACCCAGTACTTC